The clone carrying this T cell receptor (beta chain) was counted ten times or more. Its specificity is not known. This entry belongs to a study of T-cell reconstitution after alpha-beta-depleted transplantation in children. Study-wide results and limits: Recipient T cells and thymic progenitors that survived gave rise to the high TCRbeta diversity observed at day 60 in some patients. Diversity and T-cell counts at one year after transplant derived mostly from new T cells. Two months or so post-transplant, alpha-beta T cells reportedly derived from several hundred expanded graft clones.

Trimming stripped 0 bases from V and 0 bases from J, with 14 bases between. CDR3 size: 17 residues. In germline, CDR1 is SNHLY, CDR2 FYNNEI. TCRbeta library preparation incorporated unique molecular identifiers. Using its own MiXCR run on the PCR reads, TCRdb lists one record per CDR3 protein. The sample consists of about 160,000 distinct CDR3 sequences, around 10% of them appearing once. This sequence joins TRBV2 and TRBJ1-1, with no clear D. Sequences were derived from PBMCs, sampled before TCRalphabeta/CD19-depleted stem cell transplant. The receptor was derived from a boy aged 2 to 10 with acute myeloid leukemia, due to receive a stem cell transplant. CDR3 amino acids: CASSEAAPGFMNTEAFF. The CDR3 DNA is TGTGCCAGCAGTGAAGCGGCGCCGGGGTTCATGAACACTGAAGCTTTCTTT.